These 23 T cell receptor beta chains were all obtained from the same sample, sequenced in a study of neurological immune-mediated disorders. TCRdb reprocessed the 5' RACE reads with MiXCR, giving one entry per CDR3 protein. The table shows about 45,000 distinct CDR3 sequences, with approximately 15% occurring only once. The time point was: longitudinal time-point 3. The specimen was PBMCs. These receptors all come from a man aged 25 to 40 in good health.

The sample holds many counts of this clonotype. CDR3 in DNA: TGTGCCAGCTCACCTAGGGTGGGGGAGAGCTCCTACAATGAGCAGTTCTTC. Amino acid sequence: CASSPRVGESSYNEQFF. This chain uses TRBV18 with TRBJ2-1; tentatively, D is TRBD1 or TRBD2 (5 bases each). Trimming left V 3 bases short and J 0 bases short, with 15 bases between. The CDR3 totals 17 residues. Looked up from germline, CDR1 is KGHSH and CDR2 is LQKENI.

The sample holds a few counts of this clonotype. The CDR3 loop reads CASSLTGAPYEQYF. CDR3 bases: TGCGCCAGCAGCCTCACGGGAGCCCCCTACGAGCAGTACTTC. The chain has TRBV4-1 and TRBJ2-7; D is possibly TRBD2 (6 bases). The CDR3 consists of 14 residues. V shed 4 bases and J shed 2 bases, with 12 bases lying between them. Looked up from germline, CDR1 is MGHRA and CDR2 is YSYEKL.

There are many counts of this clonotype. The genes are TRBV28 and TRBJ2-6; D is possibly TRBD1 (6 bases). Trimming pared 8 bases from V and 8 bases from J, leaving 19 bases between. CDR3 size: 15 residues. CDR1 and CDR2 from the germline V gene are MDHEN and SYDVKM. As DNA, the CDR3 is TGTGCCAGCGCGCGGCCCCGAGGGGGACCCAACGTCCTGACTTTC. Its translation is CASARPRGGPNVLTF. The variable domain in full, with the rest retrieved from reference TRBV28 and TRBJ2-6, is DVKVTQSSRYLVKRTGEKVFLECVQDMDHENMFWYRQDPGLGLRLIYFSYDVKMKEKGDIPEGYSVSREKKERFSLILESASTNQTSMYLCASARPRGGPNVLTFGAGSRLTVL.

This clonotype was seen only a few times. The chain employs TRBV13 and TRBJ2-5; 8 bases align to TRBD1. Germline V gene sequence: CDR1 PRHDT, CDR2 FYEKMQ (reference sequence). The ends lost 5 bases at V and 4 bases at J; junction bases unmatched: 12. This CDR3 spans 16 amino acids. The CDR3 reads CASSVTGGLRGETQYF. CDR3 DNA: TGTGCCAGCAGCGTTACAGGGGGACTGAGGGGAGAGACCCAGTACTTC.

The V gene is TRBV7-6, the J gene TRBJ2-5, with D hard to call. The CDR3 sequence is 15 residues long. Germline assignment: CDR1 SGHVS and CDR2 FNYEAQ. Trimming stripped 0 bases from V and 5 bases from J, with 13 bases between. The CDR3: CASSLASTPAETQYF. CDR3 in DNA: TGTGCCAGCAGCTTAGCGAGTACACCAGCCGAGACCCAGTACTTC.

This clonotype has ten or more counts. This chain joins TRBV3-1 and TRBJ2-3; 9 bases map to TRBD2. V was clipped by 7 bases and J by 5 bases; unmatched bases: 7. There are 14 residues in the CDR3. The germline gives CDR1 LGHDT, CDR2 YNNKEL (reference sequence). The CDR3 loop reads CASNSGSFGDTQYF. CDR3 DNA: TGTGCCAGCAATAGCGGGAGTTTTGGAGATACGCAGTATTTT.

This clonotype has a count of ten or more. The V gene is TRBV5-1, the J gene TRBJ2-1, with D perhaps matching TRBD1 (6 bases). The germline V and J ends were trimmed by 6 bases and 9 bases, with 13 bases remaining between them. The CDR3 extends over 12 amino acids. Germline V gene data show CDR1 as SGHRS and CDR2 as YFSETQ. CDR3 bases: TGCGCCAGCACCTTACAGGGATCTGAGCAGTTCTTC. This gives the protein CASTLQGSEQFF.

This clonotype was observed at least ten times. The chain combines TRBV5-1 with TRBJ2-3; 10 bases fit TRBD2. After removal of 0 bases from V and 4 bases from J, the junction contained 5 bases not matched to a gene. CDR1 and CDR2 from the germline V gene are SGHRS and YFSETQ. The CDR3 length is 16 residues. The DNA for the CDR3 is TGCGCCAGCAGCTTGGATCTAGCGGGAGTCCCAGATACGCAGTATTTT. Its translation is CASSLDLAGVPDTQYF.

This clonotype was seen many times. V usage is TRBV10-3 and J usage is TRBJ2-7; 13 positions agree with TRBD2. With 3 bases clipped from V and 7 bases from J, the junction kept 6 bases outside the gene matches. Per germline, CDR1 ENHRY and CDR2 SYGVKD. The CDR3 has 15 amino acids. CDR3 sequence: CAISDPTSGRKEQYF. CDR3 bases: TGTGCCATCAGTGACCCGACTAGCGGGAGGAAAGAGCAGTACTTC.

Ten or more counts support this clonotype. The chain carries TRBV20-1 and TRBJ1-6, with TRBD1 identical over 7 bases. Germline loops: CDR1 DFQATT, CDR2 SNEGSKA (reference sequence). This CDR3 contains 15 residues. J lost 9 bases, V lost 5 bases, and 13 bases had no gene match. The CDR3 loop reads CSARTQGQTGSPLHF. CDR3 coding DNA: TGCAGTGCTCGTACACAGGGACAGACCGGTTCACCCCTCCACTTT.

This clonotype was detected ten times or more. The chain employs TRBV29-1 and TRBJ2-5; 8 bases fit TRBD2. Per the germline V gene, CDR1 is SQVTM and CDR2 is ANQGSEA. V trimming: 5 bases; J trimming: 1 base; junction bases outside the gene matches: 15. The CDR3 has 17 amino acids. CDR3 protein: CSVRGGLSTTSQETQYF. The CDR3, as DNA: TGCAGCGTTCGGGGGGGTTTATCTACTACCAGCCAAGAGACCCAGTACTTC.

This clonotype showed up many times. This chain joins TRBV28 and TRBJ2-7; 7 bases match TRBD1. CDR1 and CDR2 from the germline V gene are MDHEN and SYDVKM. The V segment lost 6 bases and the J segment 7 bases; nucleotides outside the gene matches: 12. There are 14 residues in the CDR3. The CDR3 protein is CASSTITGVGEQYF. CDR3 DNA sequence: TGTGCCAGCAGCACTATCACAGGGGTGGGGGAGCAGTACTTC.

The table lists this clonotype with a few counts. The V call is TRBV6-6, the J call TRBJ2-7; TRBD1 is a possible D gene (6 bases). Germline V gene lookup returns CDR1 MNHNY and CDR2 SVGAGI (reference sequence). The CDR3 length is 15 residues. V lost 2 bases to trimming and J lost 2 bases, with 13 bases between them. CDR3 loop: CASSYGGAPTYEQYF. The CDR3 bases are TGTGCCAGCAGTTACGGGGGCGCACCCACCTACGAGCAGTACTTC.

This clonotype was seen many times. This chain uses TRBV12-3 or TRBV12-4 with TRBJ1-1; D is ambiguous. The V end lost 6 bases, the J end lost 5 bases, and 19 bases lay between the germline ends. The CDR3 extends over 15 amino acids. This chain's CDR3 is CASSLQGFGNTEAFF. DNA of the CDR3: TGTGCCAGCAGCCTCCAAGGTTTCGGGAATACTGAAGCTTTCTTT.

This clonotype was seen at least ten times. The genes are TRBV7-3 and TRBJ2-7; 9 nucleotides line up with TRBD1. This CDR3 comprises 15 residues. Germline lookup yields CDR1 SGHTA and CDR2 FQGTGA. The V and J ends lost 5 bases and 3 bases, in that order; junction bases with no gene match: 8. Here the CDR3 DNA reads TGTGCCAGCAGCCAGGGACAGGGAAAGTTCTACGAGCAGTACTTC. Translating gives CASSQGQGKFYEQYF.

As for this clonotype: The junction departs from germline at one end; a sequencing error may be responsible. V gene TRBV28 combines with J gene TRBJ2-2; possibly TRBD2 for D (5 bases). Germline CDR1 is MDHEN and CDR2 is SYDVKM. This CDR3 has 15 residues. CDR3 region: CASSFRGRVTVELFF. In DNA form, the CDR3 reads TGTGCCAGCAGTTTCCGGGGTAGAGTCACCGTGGAGCTGTTTTTT.

At least ten counts were recorded for this clonotype. The junction and the germline gene differ at one end; a read error may be behind it. The V gene is TRBV20-1, the J gene TRBJ2-3; 7 bases agree with TRBD2. The CDR3 has 14 amino acids. The V gene's germline CDR1 is DFQATT and CDR2 SNEGSKA (reference sequence). The CDR3 DNA is TGCAGTGCTGAACTAGCGAGTAGCACGGATACGCAGTATTTT. This encodes CSAELASSTDTQYF.

This clonotype was seen repeatedly, ten times or more. In DNA form, the CDR3 reads TGCAGCGTTGAAGATCGTAAGGGGCGGGCCGGGGAGCTGTTTTTT. It translates to CSVEDRKGRAGELFF. V usage is TRBV29-1 and J usage is TRBJ2-2, with D perhaps given as TRBD1 or TRBD2 (5 bases each). Germline CDR1 reads SQVTM; CDR2 reads ANQGSEA. Between the trimmed V and J ends, which lost 0 bases and 6 bases, there was a span of 14 bases. This CDR3 comprises 15 residues.

The sample holds many counts of this clonotype. The chain has TRBV5-6 and TRBJ1-2, with TRBD1 matching over 7 bases. This CDR3 has 14 amino acids. Germline V CDR1 and CDR2: SGHDT, YYEEEE. With V trimmed by 4 bases and J by 3 bases, 6 bases remained unmatched. The CDR3 coding sequence is TGTGCCAGCAGCGCGTTTACAGGGGACTATGGCTACACCTTC. This gives the protein CASSAFTGDYGYTF.

Many counts were recorded for this clonotype. The gene calls are TRBV5-1 and TRBJ2-1; 7 positions agree with TRBD2. The V gene's germline CDR1 is SGHRS and CDR2 YFSETQ. The V gene end was trimmed by 0 bases and the J gene end by 6 bases; junction bases not matched to a gene: 3. This CDR3 has 14 amino acids. CDR3 sequence reads: CASSLVGRANEQFF. CDR3 bases: TGCGCCAGCAGCTTGGTAGGGAGGGCCAATGAGCAGTTCTTC.

The rearrangement uses TRBV7-9 and TRBJ1-1; D is possibly TRBD1 (6 bases). Per the germline V gene, CDR1 is SEHNR and CDR2 is FQNEAQ (reference sequence). The CDR3 is 15 residues long. Trimming took 5 bases from V and 7 from J, leaving 20 bases between them. CDR3 sequence reads: CASSHQPGQVNEAFF. As DNA, the CDR3 is TGTGCCAGCAGCCATCAGCCGGGACAAGTAAATGAAGCTTTCTTT. The full variable domain, in which reference TRBV7-9 and TRBJ1-1 provide the parts outside the CDR3, is DTGVSQNPRHKITKRGQNVTFRCDPISEHNRLYWYRQTLGQGPEFLTYFQNEAQLEKSRLLSDRFSAERPKGSFSTLEIQRTEQGDSAMYLCASSHQPGQVNEAFFGQGTRLTVV.

This clonotype was seen many times. The chain combines TRBV11-2 with TRBJ2-1, with a possible D match to TRBD1 (6 bases). This CDR3 has 15 amino acids. Trimming took off 0 bases at V and 2 bases at J, with 8 bases between the two ends. The germline V gene encodes CDR1 SGHAT and CDR2 FQNNGV. In nucleotides, the CDR3 is TGTGCCAGCAGCTTAGACAGGGGAGCCTACAATGAGCAGTTCTTC. It specifies CASSLDRGAYNEQFF.

This clonotype was seen many times. The chain couples TRBV10-3 to TRBJ2-7; weak D call: TRBD2 (5 bases). The length of the CDR3 is 13 residues. Germline V gene lookup returns CDR1 ENHRY and CDR2 SYGVKD. V dropped 8 bases and J dropped 3 bases, with 14 bases sitting between them. The DNA of the CDR3 is TGTGCCATCGCGAGAGGGCAGAACTACGAGCAGTACTTC. It is translated as CAIARGQNYEQYF.